In its sample, the clone carrying this TCR beta chain was seen a few times. This specimen belongs to a study of cytomegalovirus exposure and HLA in healthy donors. This PCR relied on a set of 60 Vbeta primers and 13 Jbeta primers. Here immunoSEQ multiplex PCR was the method, and the copy in TCRdb shows in-frame clones only, minus some. The data hold some 100,000 clones, with around 73% observed a single time. This receptor was taken from a man between 35 and 55 years old in good health and CMV-seronegative. Sequenced sample: PBMCs.

For the CDR3, the DNA is TGCAGTGCCCGCGTACTGAACGAGCAGTACTTC. Its protein is CSARVLNEQYF. V is TRBV20-1 and J is TRBJ2-7; D not certain. V was clipped by 6 bases and J by 5 bases, with 11 bases between them. Per the germline V gene, CDR1 is DFQATT and CDR2 is SNEGSKA (reference sequence). This CDR3 region has 11 residues.